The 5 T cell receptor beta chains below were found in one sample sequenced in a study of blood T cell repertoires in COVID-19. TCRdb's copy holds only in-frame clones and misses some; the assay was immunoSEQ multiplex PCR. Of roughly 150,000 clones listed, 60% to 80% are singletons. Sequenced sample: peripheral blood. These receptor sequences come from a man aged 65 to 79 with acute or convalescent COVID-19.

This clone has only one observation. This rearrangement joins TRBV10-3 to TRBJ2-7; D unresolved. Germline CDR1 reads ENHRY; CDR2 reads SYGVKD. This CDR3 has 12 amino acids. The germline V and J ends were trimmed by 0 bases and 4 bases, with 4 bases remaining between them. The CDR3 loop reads CAISESGYEQYF. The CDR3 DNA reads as TGTGCCATCAGTGAGTCCGGGTACGAGCAGTACTTC.

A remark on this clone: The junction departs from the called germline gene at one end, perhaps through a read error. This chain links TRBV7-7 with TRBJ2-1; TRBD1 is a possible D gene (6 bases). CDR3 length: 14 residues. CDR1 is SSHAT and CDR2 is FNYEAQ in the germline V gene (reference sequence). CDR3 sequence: CASSGGQSNNEQFF. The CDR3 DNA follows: TGTGCTAGCAGCGGTGGACAGAGTAACAATGAGCAGTTCTTC.

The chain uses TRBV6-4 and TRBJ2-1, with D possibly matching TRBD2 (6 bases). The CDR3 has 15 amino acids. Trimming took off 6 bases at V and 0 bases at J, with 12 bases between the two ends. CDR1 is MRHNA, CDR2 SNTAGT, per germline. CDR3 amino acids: CASSAGTYSYNEQFF. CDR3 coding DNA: TGTGCCAGCAGCGCCGGGACTTACTCCTACAATGAGCAGTTCTTC.

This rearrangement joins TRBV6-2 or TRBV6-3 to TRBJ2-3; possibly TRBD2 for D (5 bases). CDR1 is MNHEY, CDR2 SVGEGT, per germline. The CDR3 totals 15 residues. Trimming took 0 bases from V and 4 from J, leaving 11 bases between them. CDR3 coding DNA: TGTGCCAGCAGTTACTCGAGAGGGAGCGCAGATACGCAGTATTTT. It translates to CASSYSRGSADTQYF.

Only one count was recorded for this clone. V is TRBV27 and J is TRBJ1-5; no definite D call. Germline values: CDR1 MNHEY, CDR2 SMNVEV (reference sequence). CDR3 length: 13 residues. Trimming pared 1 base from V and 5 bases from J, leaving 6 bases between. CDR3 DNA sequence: TGTGCCAGCAGTTTATACCAGGATCAGCCCCAGCATTTT. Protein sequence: CASSLYQDQPQHF.